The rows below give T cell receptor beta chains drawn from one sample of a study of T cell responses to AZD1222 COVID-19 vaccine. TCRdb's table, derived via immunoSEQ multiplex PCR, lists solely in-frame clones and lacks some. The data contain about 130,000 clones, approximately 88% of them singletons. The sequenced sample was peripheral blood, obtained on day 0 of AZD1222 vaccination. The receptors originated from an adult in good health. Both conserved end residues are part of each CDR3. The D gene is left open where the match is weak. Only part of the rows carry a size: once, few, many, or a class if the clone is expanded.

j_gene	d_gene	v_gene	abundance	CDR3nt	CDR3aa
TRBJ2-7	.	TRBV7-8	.	TGTGCCAGCAGCTTAGTTAGCCAGGCCTCCTACGAGCAGTACTTC	CASSLVSQASYEQYF
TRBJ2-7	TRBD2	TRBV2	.	TGTGCCAGCAGTGGACTAGCGGGCGAGCAGTACTTC	CASSGLAGEQYF
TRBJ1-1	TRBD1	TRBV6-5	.	TGTGCCAGCAGGCCGGACAGGAGGAGGAACACTGAAGCTTTCTTT	CASRPDRRRNTEAFF
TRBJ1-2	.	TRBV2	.	TGTGCCAGCAGTTCGCACGGAATTAACTATGGCTACACCTTC	CASSSHGINYGYTF
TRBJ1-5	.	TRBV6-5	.	TGTGCCAGCAGTTACTCGGGGACGAGCAATCAGCCCCAGCATTTT	CASSYSGTSNQPQHF
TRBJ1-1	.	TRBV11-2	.	TGTGCCAGCACCCTCCTCGAGGGAAGGACTGAAGCTTTCTTT	CASTLLEGRTEAFF
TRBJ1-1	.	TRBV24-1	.	TGTGCCACCAAACAGGGAGAGGGGACTGAAGCTTTCTTT	CATKQGEGTEAFF
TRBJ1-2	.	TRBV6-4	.	TGTGCCAGCAGTGACCCACGTAGGGGGTTAGTTCGTTATGGCTACACCTTC	CASSDPRRGLVRYGYTF
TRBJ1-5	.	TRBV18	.	TGTGCCAGCTCACCACTGTTTTTCAATCAGCCCCAGCATTTT	CASSPLFFNQPQHF
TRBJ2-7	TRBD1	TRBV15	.	TGTGCCACCAGCAGAGGTCCCGGGACAGGGACCTACGAGCAGTACTTC	CATSRGPGTGTYEQYF
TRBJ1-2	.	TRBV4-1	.	TGCGCCAGCAGCCTACCACTAGGGGGGAACTATGGCTACACCTTC	CASSLPLGGNYGYTF
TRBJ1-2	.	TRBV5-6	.	TGTGCCAGCAATCTGAGCCGGAGGTATGGCTACACCTTC	CASNLSRRYGYTF
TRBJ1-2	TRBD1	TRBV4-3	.	TGCGCCTCCTCGGGACAGGGAGACTATGGCTACACCTTC	CASSGQGDYGYTF
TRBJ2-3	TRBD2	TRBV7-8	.	TGTGCCAGCAGCTTAGGGACTAGCGGCCCTACCCATACGCAGTATTTT	CASSLGTSGPTHTQYF
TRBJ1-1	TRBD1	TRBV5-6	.	TGTGCCAGCAGCTTTGGACTCCGGGACAGGGACACTGAAGCTTTCTTT	CASSFGLRDRDTEAFF
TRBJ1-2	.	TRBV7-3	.	TGTGCCAGCAGCCCGGACACCGCAGGATTAGGTGGCTACACCTTC	CASSPDTAGLGGYTF
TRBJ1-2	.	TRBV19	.	TGTGCCAGTGTAGGCAGGGGACCTCTGGGCTACACCTTC	CASVGRGPLGYTF
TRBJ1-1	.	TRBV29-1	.	TGCAGCGTTGTGGGTGAGAACACTGAAGCTTTCTTT	CSVVGENTEAFF
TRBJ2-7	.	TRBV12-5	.	TGTGCTAGTGGTTTGGTTCAAAGAGGGGTTGCAAGCTCCTACGAGCAGTACTTC	CASGLVQRGVASSYEQYF
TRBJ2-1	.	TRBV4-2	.	TGTGCCAGCAGCCAAGGAGTACTAGCTGGCAATGAGCAGTTCTTC	CASSQGVLAGNEQFF
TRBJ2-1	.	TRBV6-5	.	TGTGCCAGCAGCCCAGTCGGGGCGGATGAGCAGTTCTTC	CASSPVGADEQFF
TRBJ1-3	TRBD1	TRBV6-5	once	TGTGCCAGCAGTTCCACAGGGGGCTCAGGAAACACCATATATTTT	CASSSTGGSGNTIYF
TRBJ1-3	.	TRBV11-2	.	TGTGCCAGCAGCAACCCTCGGGGGGCTGGAAACACCATATATTTT	CASSNPRGAGNTIYF
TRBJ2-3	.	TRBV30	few	TGTGCCTGGAGTGCTCTGGACAGTAGGGACACAGATACGCAGTATTTT	CAWSALDSRDTDTQYF
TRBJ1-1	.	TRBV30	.	TGTGCCTGGGGGGATGGGCGGGCGGAAGCTTTCTTT	CAWGDGRAEAFF
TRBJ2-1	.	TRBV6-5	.	TGTGCCAGCACGACCGGGCCATCCAATGAGCAGTTCTTC	CASTTGPSNEQFF
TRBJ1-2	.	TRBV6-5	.	TGTGCCAGCAGCCGGGACACAAACTATGGCTACACCTTC	CASSRDTNYGYTF
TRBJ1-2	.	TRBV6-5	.	TGTGCCAGCAGCCTGGCCATGGGTAGTGGGGCTGGCTACACCTTC	CASSLAMGSGAGYTF
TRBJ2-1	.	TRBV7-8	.	TGTGCCAGCAGCGCGGGCTACAATGAGCAGTTCTTC	CASSAGYNEQFF
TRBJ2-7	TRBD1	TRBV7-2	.	TGTGCCAGCAGCTTAGATCCCGGGACAGGGACCTACGAGCAGTACTTC	CASSLDPGTGTYEQYF
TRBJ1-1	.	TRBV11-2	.	TGTGCCAGCACCCTCTTTGGAGGGGCTGAAGCTTTCTTT	CASTLFGGAEAFF
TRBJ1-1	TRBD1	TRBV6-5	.	TGTGCCAGCAGCTTGGACAGGGTCGCTGAAGCTTTCTTT	CASSLDRVAEAFF
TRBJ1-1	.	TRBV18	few	TGTGCCAGCTCACCCAGACAGAACTGGGACACTGAAGCTTTCTTT	CASSPRQNWDTEAFF
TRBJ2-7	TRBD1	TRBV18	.	TGTGCCAGCTCACAGAATAGGGGGCCGGGCTCCGGCGAGCAGTACTTC	CASSQNRGPGSGEQYF
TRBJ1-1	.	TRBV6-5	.	TGTGCCAGCAGTTACTTGGGACAACTGAACACTGAAGCTTTCTTT	CASSYLGQLNTEAFF
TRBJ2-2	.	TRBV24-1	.	TGTGCCACCAGTGATTTAGGAGGGGAGCTGTTTTTT	CATSDLGGELFF
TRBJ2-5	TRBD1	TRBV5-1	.	TGCGCCAGCAGCACAGGGGACAGATTTCAAGAGACCCAGTACTTC	CASSTGDRFQETQYF
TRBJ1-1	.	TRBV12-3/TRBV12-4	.	TGTGCCAGCAGTTTTGGCACTGAAGCTTTCTTT	CASSFGTEAFF
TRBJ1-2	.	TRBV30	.	TGTGCCTGGAGTCTTACCCAGCGCTATGGCTACACCTTC	CAWSLTQRYGYTF
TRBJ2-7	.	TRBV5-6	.	TGTGCCAGCAGCCCCCCCCGTTTATGGTCAACCTACGAGCAGTACTTC	CASSPPRLWSTYEQYF
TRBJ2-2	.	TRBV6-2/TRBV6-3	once	TGTGCCAGCAGTTATTTACGTCCGGGGGCCGGGACCGGGGAGCTGTTTTTT	CASSYLRPGAGTGELFF
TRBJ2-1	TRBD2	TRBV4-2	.	TGTGCCAGCAGCCAACCCCCGGGGGGTGAGCAGTTCTTC	CASSQPPGGEQFF
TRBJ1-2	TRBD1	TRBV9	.	TGTGCCAGCAGCCCGGGACAGGGGGACGGCTACACCTTC	CASSPGQGDGYTF
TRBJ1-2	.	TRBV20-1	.	TGCAGTGCTAGTAGGTGGGAGTCTAACTATGGCTACACCTTC	CSASRWESNYGYTF
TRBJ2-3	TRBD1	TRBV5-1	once	TGCGCCAGCAGCATATACAGGGGCACTAGCACAGATACGCAGTATTTT	CASSIYRGTSTDTQYF
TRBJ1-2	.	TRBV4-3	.	TGCGCCAGCAGCCGAGGCCAGGGGAACTATGGCTACACCTTC	CASSRGQGNYGYTF
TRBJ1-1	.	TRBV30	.	TGTGCCTGGACACATTCGACAGAGAACACTGAAGCTTTCTTT	CAWTHSTENTEAFF
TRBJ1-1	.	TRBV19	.	TGTGCCAGTAGGAGCTTTGGGACTGAAGCTTTCTTT	CASRSFGTEAFF
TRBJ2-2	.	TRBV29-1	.	TGCAGCGTTGAATCTGCGAACACCGGGGAGCTGTTTTTT	CSVESANTGELFF
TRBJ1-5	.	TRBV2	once	TGTGCCAGCAGTCCACTTGAGGGCAATCAGCCCCAGCATTTT	CASSPLEGNQPQHF
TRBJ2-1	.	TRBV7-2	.	TGTGCCAGCAGCTTAGGCTTTCGGGAAGGGGCGGTGTCCTACAATGAGCAGTTCTTC	CASSLGFREGAVSYNEQFF
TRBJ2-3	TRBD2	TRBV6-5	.	TGTGCCAGCGAGGCTAGCGGGGCCGCAGATACGCAGTATTTT	CASEASGAADTQYF
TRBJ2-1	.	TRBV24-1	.	TGTGCCACCAGTGACGCCACGTTTAGTGAGCAGTTCTTC	CATSDATFSEQFF